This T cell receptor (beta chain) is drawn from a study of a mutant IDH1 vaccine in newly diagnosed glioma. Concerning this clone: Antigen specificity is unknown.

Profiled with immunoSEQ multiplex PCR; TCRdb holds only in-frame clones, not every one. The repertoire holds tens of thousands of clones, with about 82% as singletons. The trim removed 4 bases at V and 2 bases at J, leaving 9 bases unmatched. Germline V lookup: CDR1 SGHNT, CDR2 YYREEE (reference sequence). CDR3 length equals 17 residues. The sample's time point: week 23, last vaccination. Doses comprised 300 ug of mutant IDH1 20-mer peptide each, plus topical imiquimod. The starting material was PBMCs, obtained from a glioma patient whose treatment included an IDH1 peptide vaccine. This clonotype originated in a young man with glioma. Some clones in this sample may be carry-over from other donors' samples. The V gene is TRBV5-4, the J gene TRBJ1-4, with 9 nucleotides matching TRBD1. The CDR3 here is CASSRGQGRATNEKLFF. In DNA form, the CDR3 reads TGTGCCAGCAGCCGGGGACAGGGAAGGGCGACTAATGAAAAACTGTTTTTT.